This T cell receptor beta chain appears in the sequencing data of a study of Ad26.COV2.S vaccination and SARS-CoV-2 variants. Study observations and caveats: Spike-specific TCR breadth ran higher among vaccine recipients than placebo recipients.

Documented treatment: some 20 received Ad26.COV2.S at low or high dose, single or two shots; 5 received placebo; per-sample allocation not given. After the first vaccine or placebo injection, samples were drawn on day 63. Points on this clone: Its antigen remains unknown.

Using immunoSEQ multiplex PCR, the repertoire was profiled, and TCRdb retains in-frame clones only, with some absent. The sample contains about 350,000 clones, 75% to 90% of which appear only once. In germline, CDR1 is SEHNR, CDR2 FQNEAQ (reference sequence). The CDR3 contains 16 residues. Germline trimming cut 5 bases from V and 0 bases from J; bases unmatched to any gene: 5. This TCR was sampled from a person between 18 and 59 years old who received the Ad26.COV2.S COVID-19 vaccine or a placebo. Sample: peripheral blood, taken in a trial of Ad26.COV2.S vaccine versus placebo. V and J are TRBV7-9 and TRBJ2-2, with 8 bases fitting TRBD2. CDR3 amino acids: CASSHGLATNTGELFF. The CDR3 nucleotides are TGTGCCAGCAGCCATGGACTAGCAACGAACACCGGGGAGCTGTTTTTT.